This T cell receptor (beta chain) derives from a study of cytomegalovirus exposure and HLA in healthy donors. Whole-study findings and limits: The authors assumed roughly uniform sequencing depth across donors for presence/absence analyses.

In regard to this clone: Its antigen is undetermined.

The PCR employed 60 Vbeta primers together with 13 Jbeta primers. As handled by the study authors: Unique TCR beta chains totaled around 86 million in a later count, with roughly 10 million of them shared. Profiling relied on immunoSEQ multiplex PCR, and the TCRdb table lists in-frame clones only, not all of them. D and trimming were read from the DNA, whereas the V and J calls and clone size are those reported in that table. This table lists some 120,000 clones. In germline, CDR1 is SGHNT, CDR2 YYREEE (reference sequence). V was cut by 4 bases and J by 0 bases, with 10 bases left in between. The CDR3 contains 14 residues.

This TCR came from a man aged 35-49 years in good health and CMV-seropositive. The genes are TRBV5-4 and TRBJ1-1; D ambiguous. Material: PBMCs. In nucleotides, the CDR3 is TGTGCCAGCAGCCCGAGGTCGGTGAACACTGAAGCTTTCTTT. Amino acid sequence: CASSPRSVNTEAFF.